In its sample, the clone carrying this T cell receptor beta chain was seen many times. The target antigen is unknown. The entry originates in a study of identical twins. Overall study results and limits: The abundant beta clonotypes from cord blood had fewer insertions, and memory repertoires had none of this.

V was shortened by 0 bases and J by 11 bases, with 11 bases between the two germline ends. Looked up from germline, CDR1 is SGHKS and CDR2 is YYEKEE (reference sequence). The CDR3 is 12 residues long. TCRdb called the 5' RACE reads again in MiXCR, with one record for every CDR3 protein. Of 550,000 to 800,000 distinct CDR3 sequences in the sample, about 7.1% are singletons; the top ten hold over 1.5%. The same data also went into a second study, on yellow fever vaccine responses in identical twins.

This clonotype was obtained from a woman between 18 and 30 years old in good health. Sequencing used PBMCs. The J gene is TRBJ1-1, the V gene TRBV5-5; D gene ambiguous. In DNA, the CDR3 is TGTGCCAGCAGCTTGGCAGACATTAGCGCTTTCTTT. As protein: CASSLADISAFF.